This passage covers 5 T cell receptor beta chains from one sample sequenced in a study of neurological immune-mediated disorders. TCRdb re-called the 5' RACE reads through MiXCR, storing one row per CDR3 protein. The data hold about 27,000 distinct CDR3 sequences, with less than 2.5% observed a single time. The specimen was PBMCs. Every receptor here comes from a woman between 50 and 59 years old with multiple sclerosis.

This clonotype was counted many times. This chain connects TRBV3-1 to TRBJ1-3; D ambiguous. This CDR3 has 13 residues. Germline-derived CDR1 and CDR2 are LGHDT and YNNKEL (reference sequence). V lost 1 base and J lost 5, with 6 bases in between. CDR3 residues: CASSQGTRNTIYF. The DNA of the CDR3 is TGTGCCAGCAGCCAAGGAACACGAAACACCATATATTTT.

In its sample, this clonotype was seen a few times. The CDR3 sequence: CAISESPDRWVYNEQFF. CDR3 nucleotide sequence: TGTGCCATCAGTGAGTCCCCGGACAGGTGGGTTTACAATGAGCAGTTCTTC. J is TRBJ2-1 and V is TRBV10-3; 7 bases match TRBD1. Germline CDR1 reads ENHRY; CDR2 reads SYGVKD. The CDR3 is made up of 17 amino acids. V dropped 0 bases and J dropped 4; count of bases not matched to a gene: 9.

This clonotype was counted many times. The junction differs from germline at one of its ends, possibly a read error. The chain uses TRBV5-1 and TRBJ2-5; 9 positions match TRBD1. The CDR3 extends over 17 amino acids. Germline V gene data show CDR1 as SGHRS and CDR2 as YFSETQ. The CDR3 region is CASSLGTGGIYQETQYF. CDR3 bases: TGCGCCAGTAGCTTGGGAACAGGGGGCATCTATCAAGAGACCCAGTACTTC.

Many counts were recorded for this clonotype. CDR3: CASSFRGGGTDTQYF. CDR3 sequence (DNA): TGTGCCAGCAGCTTTAGGGGGGGAGGCACAGATACGCAGTATTTT. This chain links TRBV7-2 with TRBJ2-3; TRBD2 is a possible D gene (7 bases). V lost 3 bases and J lost 1, with 11 bases in between. From germline, CDR1 is SGHTA and CDR2 FQGNSA. CDR3 size: 15 residues.

Only a few counts were recorded for this clonotype. J is TRBJ2-2 and V is TRBV9, with 7 bases that match TRBD1. The CDR3 sequence is 15 residues long. Germline assignment: CDR1 SGDLS and CDR2 YYNGEE. J lost 4 bases, V lost 0 bases, and 3 bases had no gene match. CDR3 region: CASSVEGATTGELFF. The DNA for the CDR3 is TGTGCCAGCAGCGTAGAGGGGGCGACCACCGGGGAGCTGTTTTTT.